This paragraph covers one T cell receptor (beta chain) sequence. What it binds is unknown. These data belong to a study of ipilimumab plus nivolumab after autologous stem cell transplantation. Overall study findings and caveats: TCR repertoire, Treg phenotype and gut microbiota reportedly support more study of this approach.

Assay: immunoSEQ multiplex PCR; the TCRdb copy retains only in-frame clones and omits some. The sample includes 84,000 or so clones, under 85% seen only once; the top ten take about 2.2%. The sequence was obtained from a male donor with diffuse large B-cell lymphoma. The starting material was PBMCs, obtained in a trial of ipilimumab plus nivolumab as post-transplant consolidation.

The chain's CDR3 is CASGDRAYEQYF. DNA for the CDR3: TGTGCCAGTGGGGACAGGGCCTACGAGCAGTACTTC. V is TRBV19 and J is TRBJ2-7; 9 bases are a match to TRBD1. Trimming cost V 8 bases and J 2 bases; bases outside gene matches: 1. This CDR3 comprises 12 residues. Germline CDR1 reads LNHDA; CDR2 reads SQIVND (reference sequence).